The next 18 T cell receptor beta chains were all read from a single sample in a study of shared clonotypes between healthy human individuals. CD45RO-negative cells were positively selected for CCR7, leaving out terminally differentiated effector memory CD45RA+ cells. Assay: immunoSEQ multiplex PCR; the TCRdb copy retains only in-frame clones and omits some. The data hold some 2.1 million clones, with about 93% observed a single time. Sequenced input: naive CD8+ T cells from PBMCs. The source of these receptors is a man between 18 and 35 years old in good health. Some clones in this sample may be carry-over from other donors' samples.

The rearrangement links TRBV5-6 to TRBJ2-2, with TRBD1 matching 7 bases. The V gene's germline CDR1 is SGHDT and CDR2 YYEEEE. J was trimmed by 6 bases and V by 1 base; bases with no gene match: 3. The CDR3 extends over 14 amino acids. Here the CDR3 DNA reads TGTGCCAGCAGCTTGCTCCAGGGGGCCGGGGAGCTGTTTTTT. Translated: CASSLLQGAGELFF.

This chain uses TRBV27 with TRBJ1-2; the D gene is possibly TRBD1 (6 bases). The CDR3 is 14 residues long. Trimming removed 5 bases at V and 8 bases at J, with 18 bases between. Germline assignment: CDR1 MNHEY and CDR2 SMNVEV (reference sequence). In nucleotides, the CDR3 is TGTGCCAGCAGTCCTAGGGGGGGGGCCCTGGGCTACACCTTC. This sequence encodes CASSPRGGALGYTF.

The J gene is TRBJ2-3, the V gene TRBV19; the D gene is possibly TRBD2 (5 bases). The CDR3 has 17 residues. Germline CDR1 reads LNHDA; CDR2 reads SQIVND (reference sequence). V lost 5 bases and J lost 2, with 20 bases in between. The DNA for the CDR3 is TGTGCCAGTAGTCCAATTGGAGGAAAAATTGCCACAGATACGCAGTATTTT. Amino acid sequence: CASSPIGGKIATDTQYF.

V usage is TRBV7-9 and J usage is TRBJ2-2, with 11 bases lining up with TRBD2. V lost 5 bases, J lost 1 base, and 3 bases stayed unmatched. This CDR3 contains 16 residues. The germline CDR1 and CDR2 sequences are SEHNR and FQNEAQ (reference sequence). For the CDR3, the DNA is TGTGCCAGCAGCCATACTAGCGGGAGGAACACCGGGGAGCTGTTTTTT. Residues: CASSHTSGRNTGELFF.

The V gene is TRBV4-3, the J gene TRBJ2-2; 10 bases agree with TRBD2. Losses at the gene ends were 7 bases for V and 6 bases for J; bases not matched to a gene: 11. This CDR3 has 16 residues. In germline, CDR1 is LGHNA, CDR2 YSLEER. The CDR3 coding sequence is TGCGCCAGCACCTATTTAGGACTAGCGGATCCCGGGGAGCTGTTTTTT. Translated: CASTYLGLADPGELFF.

The chain uses TRBV7-2 and TRBJ2-7; TRBD1 aligns across 7 bases. Per the germline V gene, CDR1 is SGHTA and CDR2 is FQGNSA. The CDR3 has 16 amino acids. The J segment lost 5 bases and the V segment lost 3 bases, leaving 13 bases of the junction unmatched. The CDR3 sequence is CASSFTTGQFRDEQYF. The CDR3 DNA follows: TGTGCCAGCAGCTTCACAACGGGACAGTTTCGAGACGAGCAGTACTTC.

The J gene is TRBJ1-5, the V gene TRBV28; TRBD1 might be the D (5 bases). Germline CDR1 MDHEN, CDR2 SYDVKM. This CDR3 is 21 amino acids long. V was pared by 1 base and J by 0 bases, with 25 bases between. The CDR3 reads CASSLLLSTGYEIPSNQPQHF. CDR3 coding DNA: TGTGCCAGCAGTTTATTACTATCCACAGGATACGAAATCCCTAGCAATCAGCCCCAGCATTTT.

The J gene is TRBJ2-2, the V gene TRBV7-8, with D perhaps TRBD1 (6 bases). The length of the CDR3 is 15 residues. Trimming cost V 4 bases and J 6 bases, with 15 bases left between them. Germline CDR1 and CDR2: SGHVS and FQNEAQ. The CDR3 DNA reads as TGTGCCAGCAGCTCGGACAGCGTAATCCCCGGGGAGCTGTTTTTT. Translating it yields CASSSDSVIPGELFF.

This chain uses TRBV5-5 with TRBJ2-1; D is perhaps TRBD2 (6 bases). V shed 1 base and J shed 7 bases, with 18 bases lying between them. The germline V gene has CDR1 SGHKS and CDR2 YYEKEE (reference sequence). The length of the CDR3 is 16 residues. As DNA, the CDR3 is TGTGCCAGCAGCTTGCATACGCCCCCACGGGGGAATGAGCAGTTCTTC. It specifies CASSLHTPPRGNEQFF.

A single count supports this clone. The V call is TRBV27, the J call TRBJ1-1; possible D gene TRBD1, 6 bases. This CDR3 is built from 15 residues. Germline-derived CDR1 and CDR2 are MNHEY and SMNVEV (reference sequence). Trimming stripped 4 bases from V and 6 bases from J, with 18 bases between. CDR3 amino acids: CASSSTPTGRAEAFF. In nucleotides, the CDR3 is TGTGCCAGCAGTTCTACCCCCACAGGGCGGGCTGAAGCTTTCTTT.

J is TRBJ1-2 and V is TRBV15; possible D gene TRBD1, 5 bases. Germline-derived CDR1 and CDR2 are LNHNV and YYDKDF (reference sequence). The CDR3 sequence is 14 residues long. The ends were cut back, 5 bases at V and 5 bases at J, with 15 bases in the middle. The CDR3 region has the DNA TGTGCCACCAGCGCCCGGGACCTAAATTATGGCTACACCTTC. Encoded protein: CATSARDLNYGYTF. The whole variable domain, filled in from reference TRBV15 and TRBJ1-2, reads DAMVIQNPRYQVTQFGKPVTLSCSQTLNHNVMYWYQQKSSQAPKLLFHYYDKDFNNEADTPDNFQSRRPNTSFCFLDIRSPGLGDTAMYLCATSARDLNYGYTFGSGTRLTVV.

To note about this clone: Other DNA variants within this sample encode the same CDR3. The gene calls are TRBV19 and TRBJ1-1; D ambiguous. The CDR3 extends over 12 amino acids. CDR1 is LNHDA, CDR2 SQIVND, per germline (reference sequence). Trimming shortened V by 0 bases and J by 6 bases, and 5 bases separated the two germline ends. For the CDR3, the DNA is TGTGCCAGTAGTATAGACGGGGCTGAAGCTTTCTTT. Its translation: CASSIDGAEAFF.

The chain couples TRBV2 to TRBJ1-5; no firm D call. The germline V gene encodes CDR1 SNHLY and CDR2 FYNNEI. V was clipped by 1 base and J by 4 bases, with 14 bases between them. The CDR3 extends over 16 amino acids. This chain's CDR3 is CASSEGYETVNQPQHF. The CDR3 DNA is TGTGCCAGCAGTGAAGGATACGAGACGGTAAATCAGCCCCAGCATTTT.

The chain combines TRBV9 with TRBJ2-1; 12 bases are shared with TRBD2. The CDR3 contains 17 residues. V lost 3 bases, J lost 5 bases, and 9 bases stayed unmatched. Germline values: CDR1 SGDLS, CDR2 YYNGEE. In DNA, the CDR3 is TGTGCCAGCAGCGCGAACCTAGCGGGAGGGCCGAACAATGAGCAGTTCTTC. Its protein is CASSANLAGGPNNEQFF.

The rearrangement links TRBV6-6 to TRBJ2-7; TRBD1 matches 8 bases. Germline trimming cut 8 bases from V and 0 bases from J; bases unmatched to any gene: 3. The CDR3 runs 13 residues. CDR1 and CDR2 from the germline V gene are MNHNY and SVGAGI (reference sequence). For the CDR3, the DNA is TGTGCCAGCGGGGACAGGAGCTCCTACGAGCAGTACTTC. Residues: CASGDRSSYEQYF.

This clone was recorded a few times. The V gene is TRBV2, the J gene TRBJ2-1; perhaps TRBD1 as D (5 bases). CDR3 length equals 10 residues. Germline V CDR1 and CDR2: SNHLY, FYNNEI. Trimming removed 7 bases from V and 10 bases from J, with 8 bases in between. CDR3 in amino acids: CASIPGEQFF. The DNA for the CDR3 is TGTGCCAGCATTCCAGGGGAGCAGTTCTTC.

The V call is TRBV7-3, the J call TRBJ2-2; D is perhaps TRBD2 (5 bases). Germline V gene lookup returns CDR1 SGHTA and CDR2 FQGTGA. Trimming took off 4 bases at V and 6 bases at J, with 6 bases between the two ends. The CDR3 totals 12 residues. The CDR3 DNA reads TGTGCCAGCAGCTCGAGGGCCGGGGAGCTGTTTTTT. Translating it yields CASSSRAGELFF. Supplemented by reference TRBV7-3 and TRBJ2-2, the full variable domain reads GAGVSQTPSNKVTEKGKYVELRCDPISGHTALYWYRQSLGQGPEFLIYFQGTGAADDSGLPNDRFFAVRPEGSVSTLKIQRTERGDSAVYLCASSSRAGELFFGEGSRLTVL.

The rearrangement uses TRBV7-9 and TRBJ1-2; TRBD1 aligns across 9 bases. CDR3 size: 17 residues. V lost 4 bases and J lost 0; bases outside the gene matches: 9. In germline, CDR1 is SEHNR, CDR2 FQNEAQ (reference sequence). In DNA form, the CDR3 reads TGTGCCAGCAGCTCGAGAAACAGGGGGCCGACTAACTATGGCTACACCTTC. This codes for CASSSRNRGPTNYGYTF.